Each of the 11 T cell receptor beta chains below was sequenced from the same sample in a study of blood T cells in healthy people across ages. Using a J-beta primer mix together with a sample-barcoded 5' primer, a second PCR was run for roughly 6 to 12 cycles. TCRdb independently ran MiXCR on the 5' RACE reads; one entry per CDR3 protein. The data contain about 1.5 million distinct CDR3 sequences, roughly 43% of them singletons. The sequencing input was blood. These receptors were obtained from a woman aged 18-35 years in good health.

This clonotype was seen more than once but under ten times. The chain links TRBV9 to TRBJ2-1, with TRBD2 as a possible D gene (6 bases). V shed 2 bases and J shed 8 bases, with 17 bases lying between them. The germline CDR1 and CDR2 sequences are SGDLS and YYNGEE. The CDR3 is 15 amino acids. The CDR3 DNA sequence: TGTGCCAGCAGCGTCCTAGCGAACGTGGGTGATGAGCAGTTCTTC. Encoded protein: CASSVLANVGDEQFF.

In the case of this clonotype: The germline gene is not matched at one end of the junction; a read error may be the cause. The V and J genes are TRBV7-9 and TRBJ2-4; no firm D call. The DNA end lines up better with TRBJ2-7; the J call may be wrong. The CDR3 spans 11 residues. CDR1 and CDR2 from the germline V gene are SEHNR and FQNEAQ (reference sequence). CDR3 in DNA: TGTGCCGGCAGCTTCAACACCGAGCAGTACTTC. Amino acids: CAGSFNTEQYF.

This clonotype was detected once. V usage is TRBV25-1 and J usage is TRBJ2-4; D unresolved. V was clipped by 6 bases and J by 13 bases, with 22 bases between them. The CDR3 loop spans 14 amino acids. Germline CDR1 is MGHDK and CDR2 is SYGVNS. In DNA, the CDR3 is TGTGCCAGCAGAACTTACGACGGAGTTAATGAGCAGTACTTC. It encodes CASRTYDGVNEQYF.

The gene calls are TRBV4-3 and TRBJ2-7; 7 bases agree with TRBD1. The V and J ends lost 0 bases and 3 bases, in that order; junction bases with no gene match: 5. Germline V gives CDR1 LGHNA, CDR2 YSLEER. The CDR3 is 15 amino acids. The CDR3 sequence is CASSQDPQGVYEQYF. The CDR3 nucleotides are TGCGCCAGCAGCCAAGATCCCCAGGGGGTCTACGAGCAGTACTTC.

The rearrangement uses TRBV7-3 and TRBJ2-3; 7 nucleotides agree with TRBD1. J lost 4 bases, V lost 5 bases, and 6 bases had no gene match. Germline V CDR1 and CDR2: SGHTA, FQGTGA. This CDR3 contains 14 residues. CDR3 sequence reads: CASSPTGWADTQYF. CDR3 in DNA: TGTGCCAGCAGCCCGACAGGGTGGGCAGATACGCAGTATTTT.

This clonotype was counted between two and nine times. The V gene is TRBV20-1, the J gene TRBJ2-3; D is uncertain. The CDR3 loop spans 13 amino acids. Trimming took off 3 bases at V and 3 bases at J, with 10 bases between the two ends. The germline V gene has CDR1 DFQATT and CDR2 SNEGSKA (reference sequence). The CDR3 sequence: CSASHHSTDTQYF. The CDR3 coding sequence is TGCAGTGCTAGCCACCATTCTACAGATACGCAGTATTTT.

The gene calls are TRBV29-1 and TRBJ1-3, with D unresolved. V lost 3 bases and J 0 bases, leaving 9 bases between the germline ends. In germline, CDR1 is SQVTM, CDR2 ANQGSEA. The CDR3 spans 14 residues. The chain's CDR3 is CSVEDPSSGNTIYF. In DNA form, the CDR3 reads TGCAGCGTTGAGGATCCGAGCTCTGGAAACACCATATATTTT.

The chain recombines TRBV21-1 with TRBJ1-5; TRBD1 is the table's D call, not checked against the DNA. TRBV21-1 is marked as a pseudogene. There are 18 residues in the CDR3. For the CDR3, the DNA is TGTGCCAGCAGCAATGGCGCCAGGATCAGATATAGCAATCAGCCCCAGCATTTT. Translated, it gives CASSNGARIRYSNQPQHF.

The chain is built from TRBV9 and TRBJ2-1; D unresolved. The J call could be wrong; TRBJ2-7 is a better fit for the DNA end. Germline values: CDR1 SGDLS, CDR2 YYNGEE. The length of the CDR3 is 14 residues. This CDR3 reads CASSLAASYNEQYF. DNA for the CDR3: TGTGCCAGCAGCCTGGCGGCCTCCTACAATGAGCAGTACTTC.

The rearrangement links TRBV5-1 to TRBJ2-1; D possibly corresponds to TRBD1 (6 bases). The J call is doubtful: the DNA matches TRBJ2-7 better. This CDR3 region has 16 residues. CDR1 and CDR2 from the germline V gene are SGHRS and YFSETQ. CDR3 residues: CASSGRSRGYYNEQYF. The CDR3 DNA reads TGCGCCAGCAGCGGTCGCTCCAGGGGATATTACAATGAGCAGTACTTC.

Notes on this clonotype: Here the CDR3 omits its conserved ending phenylalanine or tryptophan, so a read error is the likely source. The genes are TRBV20-1 and TRBJ2-1, with 13 bases that match TRBD2. The DNA matches TRBJ2-7 better at its end, which makes the J call doubtful. The CDR3 sequence is 18 residues long. Germline V gene data show CDR1 as DFQATT and CDR2 as SNEGSKA (reference sequence). The chain's CDR3 is CSASGLAGALVSYNEQYL. The CDR3 coding sequence is TGCAGTGCTAGTGGACTAGCGGGAGCATTGGTCTCCTACAATGAGCAGTACTTG.